The entry that follows covers one T cell receptor (beta chain) sequence. Antigen unknown. Researchers report isolating at least 7 million PBMCs per sample. Alongside a J-beta primer mix, a sample-barcoded 5' primer served in a second PCR lasting about 7 to 11 cycles. Tagging of each cDNA molecule was performed by a template-switch adaptor with 12 random nucleotides. TCRdb re-analysed the 5' RACE reads in MiXCR, keeping a single row per CDR3 protein. In the table there are 910,000 or so distinct CDR3 sequences, roughly half of which are singletons. The data belong to a study of blood T cells in healthy people across ages. Study observations and caveats: Per million T cells, TCR beta diversity dropped roughly linearly as age increased. Considered underestimates were the diversity estimates obtained from one million T cells.

V gave up 2 bases and J gave up 6 bases; unmatched junction bases: 4. The CDR3 length is 14 residues. Per the germline V gene, CDR1 is LGHDT and CDR2 is YNNKEL (reference sequence). This receptor was taken from a woman aged 55 to 70 in good health. The rearrangement links TRBV3-1 to TRBJ1-5; 7 bases fit TRBD1. The sequenced sample consisted of blood. CDR3 loop: CASSQHRGGQPQHF. CDR3 nucleotide sequence: TGTGCCAGCAGCCAACACAGGGGAGGTCAGCCCCAGCATTTT.